The rows below give T cell receptor beta chains drawn from one sample of a study of T cells expressing NK-cell markers. TCRdb reprocessed the 5' RACE reads and stores each CDR3 protein as one record, lacking DNA. This listing includes 400,000 to 500,000 distinct CDR3 sequences. Sequencing used blood T cells: a sorted CD56 or NKG2C T cell subset, CD4+ or CD8+ T cells, or bulk PBMC T cells (not recorded which). The receptors originated from a woman between 18 and 70 years old in good health. Both conserved end residues are part of each CDR3.

CDR3aa	v_gene	j_gene
CASSSEGRSPQHF	TRBV12-3/TRBV12-4	TRBJ1-5
CSVARSYEQYF	TRBV29-1	TRBJ2-7
CASKSLAGLSYNEQFF	TRBV2	TRBJ2-1
CASSLTPGSGLEQYF	TRBV7-3	TRBJ2-7
CASSYDNEQFF	TRBV6-6	TRBJ2-1
CASSQDRPLAGTTDTQYF	TRBV3-1	TRBJ2-3
CASSPSPNIGYGEQFF	TRBV3-1	TRBJ2-1
CASSPAGQPQHF	TRBV18	TRBJ1-5
CASSLTVLAEAKNIQYF	TRBV7-3	TRBJ2-4
CASSQEKRGAYNEQFF	TRBV4-3	TRBJ2-1